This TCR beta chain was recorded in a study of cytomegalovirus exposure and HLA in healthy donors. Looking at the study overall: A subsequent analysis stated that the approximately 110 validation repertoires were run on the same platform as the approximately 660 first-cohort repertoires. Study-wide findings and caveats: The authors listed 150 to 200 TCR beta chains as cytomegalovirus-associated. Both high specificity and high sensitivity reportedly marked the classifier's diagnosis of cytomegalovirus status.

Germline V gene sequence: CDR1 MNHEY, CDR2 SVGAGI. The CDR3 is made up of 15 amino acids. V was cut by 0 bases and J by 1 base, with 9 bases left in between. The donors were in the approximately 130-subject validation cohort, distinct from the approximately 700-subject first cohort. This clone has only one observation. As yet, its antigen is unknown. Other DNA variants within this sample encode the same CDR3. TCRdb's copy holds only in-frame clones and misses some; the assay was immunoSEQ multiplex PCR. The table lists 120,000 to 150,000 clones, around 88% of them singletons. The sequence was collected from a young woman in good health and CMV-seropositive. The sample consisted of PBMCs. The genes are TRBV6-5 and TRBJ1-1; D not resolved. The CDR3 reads CASSYSTEPNTEAFF. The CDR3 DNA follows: TGTGCCAGCAGTTACTCAACAGAGCCGAACACTGAAGCTTTCTTT.